Listed here are 32 T cell receptor beta chains from one sample, sequenced in a study of lymphopenia after photon versus proton radiotherapy. Clones were read by immunoSEQ multiplex PCR, and TCRdb kept only the in-frame ones, dropping some. This repertoire shows 22,000 or so clones, roughly 81% found once; its top ten account for 2.9%. The specimen was peripheral blood, collected from a patient treated with photon-based radiotherapy. Receptors originate from a woman between 50 and 59 years old with pancreatic cancer.

This clone was recorded once. This chain uses TRBV5-5 with TRBJ2-7, with D possibly being TRBD2 (6 bases). V lost 2 bases and J 1 base, leaving 19 bases between the germline ends. Germline V gives CDR1 SGHKS, CDR2 YYEKEE (reference sequence). The CDR3 has 17 residues. The CDR3 reads CASSFRGASVSSYEQYF. CDR3 DNA: TGTGCCAGCAGCTTCCGGGGAGCTAGCGTCTCTTCCTACGAGCAGTACTTC.

CDR3 sequence reads: CASSKVARDRPRGVPYYEQYF. The CDR3 nucleotides read TGTGCCAGCAGCAAAGTTGCCCGGGACAGGCCCCGGGGAGTCCCCTACTACGAGCAGTACTTC. J is TRBJ2-7 and V is TRBV21-1; the table's TRBD1 call for D was not verified on the DNA. TRBV21-1 is a pseudogene. The CDR3 totals 21 residues.

The chain uses TRBV4-3 and TRBJ2-1, with TRBD1 matching over 10 bases. Losses at the gene ends were 0 bases for V and 4 bases for J; bases not matched to a gene: 6. CDR1 is LGHNA and CDR2 is YSLEER in the germline V gene. CDR3 length: 17 residues. The CDR3 here is CASSQDRGTGVYNEQFF. CDR3 sequence (DNA): TGCGCCAGCAGCCAAGATCGAGGGACAGGGGTTTACAATGAGCAGTTCTTC.

V gene TRBV7-6 combines with J gene TRBJ2-3; TRBD1 matches at 8 bases. The J segment lost 1 base and the V segment lost 5 bases, leaving 5 bases of the junction unmatched. Germline V gene lookup returns CDR1 SGHVS and CDR2 FNYEAQ. The CDR3 runs 15 residues. CDR3 protein: CASSPRTGRTDTQYF. As DNA, the CDR3 is TGTGCCAGCAGCCCCCGGACAGGGCGCACAGATACGCAGTATTTT.

The chain carries TRBV6-5 and TRBJ2-1, with no clear D. Germline CDR1 and CDR2: MNHEY and SVGAGI. The V gene lost 6 bases and the J gene lost 2 bases, with 11 bases spanning the gap. CDR3 length equals 14 residues. The CDR3 region is CASSLTPAYNEQFF. CDR3 DNA: TGTGCCAGCAGCTTGACTCCAGCCTACAATGAGCAGTTCTTC.

V is TRBV7-9 and J is TRBJ2-1; 9 nucleotides agree with TRBD2. V gave up 5 bases and J gave up 6 bases; unmatched junction bases: 14. The CDR3 has 17 residues. Germline CDR1 SEHNR, CDR2 FQNEAQ (reference sequence). The CDR3 is CASSPDWGLAGTNEQFF. As DNA, the CDR3 is TGTGCCAGCAGCCCTGACTGGGGCCTAGCGGGAACCAATGAGCAGTTCTTC.

Remarks on this clone: This same CDR3 is encoded by further DNA sequences in the sample. The CDR3 coding sequence is TGTGCCAGCTCCCTAGCCCCCCCGCTAGCGGGAGGGACCTACGAGCAGTACTTC. Protein sequence: CASSLAPPLAGGTYEQYF. The genes are TRBV18 and TRBJ2-7, with TRBD2 identical over 12 bases. V shed 6 bases and J 2 bases; nucleotides not matched to a gene: 14. Germline values: CDR1 KGHSH, CDR2 LQKENI. This CDR3 comprises 18 residues.

J is TRBJ2-3 and V is TRBV28; tentative D call: TRBD2 (5 bases). V lost 10 bases, J lost 3 bases, and 17 bases lay in between. Germline loops: CDR1 MDHEN, CDR2 SYDVKM. CDR3 size: 14 residues. Written as DNA, the CDR3 is TGTGCCACCCTGGGGAGTGTTCGGACAGATACGCAGTATTTT. It encodes CATLGSVRTDTQYF.

This clone was observed once. The chain recombines TRBV19 with TRBJ2-2; D not resolved. V lost 7 bases and J lost 5, with 14 bases in between. CDR3 length equals 14 residues. From germline, CDR1 is LNHDA and CDR2 SQIVND (reference sequence). This CDR3 is CASTFRWGTGELFF. The CDR3 bases are TGTGCCAGTACCTTTAGGTGGGGAACCGGGGAGCTGTTTTTT. Full variable domain (missing parts from reference TRBV19 and TRBJ2-2): DGGITQSPKYLFRKEGQNVTLSCEQNLNHDAMYWYRQDPGQGLRLIYYSQIVNDFQKGDIAEGYSVSREKKESFPLTVTSAQKNPTAFYLCASTFRWGTGELFFGEGSRLTVL.

Note on this clone: One junction end does not reproduce the germline sequence, and a read error may be involved. The rearrangement links TRBV11-2 to TRBJ1-1; D is possibly TRBD1 (5 bases). CDR3 length equals 14 residues. Germline CDR1 is SGHAT and CDR2 is FQNNGV. The CDR3 DNA is TGTGCCAGCACCTTACCAGGGATGAACACTGAAGCTTTCTTT. Encoded protein: CASTLPGMNTEAFF.

This clone was detected only a few times. CDR3 protein: CASSSLAGVNGELFF. CDR3 bases: TGTGCCAGCAGCTCACTAGCGGGAGTGAACGGGGAGCTGTTTTTT. The genes are TRBV13 and TRBJ2-2; 11 bases align to TRBD2. CDR1 PRHDT and CDR2 FYEKMQ come from the germline V gene (reference sequence). CDR3 length: 15 amino acids. V lost 4 bases and J lost 7; bases outside the gene matches: 5.

This clone was seen a few times. This chain connects TRBV5-1 to TRBJ2-2; 10 positions match TRBD1. The V segment lost 4 bases and the J segment 7 bases; nucleotides outside the gene matches: 10. The CDR3 runs to 16 residues. Germline values: CDR1 SGHRS, CDR2 YFSETQ. The CDR3 spells CASSTGTGARGGELFF. DNA of the CDR3: TGCGCCAGCAGCACCGGGACAGGGGCCAGGGGCGGGGAGCTGTTTTTT.

The chain has TRBV7-2 and TRBJ1-1; no clear D. Germline CDR1 reads SGHTA; CDR2 reads FQGNSA. V gave up 2 bases and J gave up 3 bases, with 10 bases separating them. This CDR3 has 14 amino acids. The CDR3 coding sequence is TGTGCCAGCAGCTTACTGATGGATTACACTGAAGCTTTCTTT. It codes for CASSLLMDYTEAFF.

The genes are TRBV7-2 and TRBJ2-7; D perhaps matches TRBD1 (6 bases). The V end was cut by 5 bases, the J end by 4 bases, with 12 bases between. CDR3 size: 13 residues. Germline CDR1 and CDR2: SGHTA and FQGNSA. CDR3 in DNA: TGTGCCAGCAGCCGCTTACAGGGATACGAGCAGTACTTC. It translates to CASSRLQGYEQYF. The variable domain in full, with the rest retrieved from reference TRBV7-2 and TRBJ2-7, is GAGVSQSPSNKVTEKGKDVELRCDPISGHTALYWYRQSLGQGLEFLIYFQGNSAPDKSGLPSDRFSAERTGGSVSTLTIQRTQQEDSAVYLCASSRLQGYEQYFGPGTRLTVT.

This chain uses TRBV5-8 with TRBJ1-1; 8 bases fit TRBD1. Germline lookup yields CDR1 SGHTS and CDR2 YDEGEE. This CDR3 has 17 amino acids. Trimming cost V 1 base and J 0 bases; bases outside gene matches: 8. The CDR3 spells CASSLRRTGTMNTEAFF. In nucleotides, the CDR3 is TGTGCCAGCAGCTTGAGAAGGACAGGGACCATGAACACTGAAGCTTTCTTT.

This clone was observed a single time. The J gene is TRBJ2-1, the V gene TRBV5-1, with 15 bases lining up with TRBD2. Trimming at V came to 4 bases and at J to 10 bases, leaving 9 bases not matched to a gene. The CDR3 consists of 16 residues. The germline V gene encodes CDR1 SGHRS and CDR2 YFSETQ. The CDR3: CASSNRTSGRAREQFF. CDR3 nucleotide sequence: TGCGCCAGCAGCAACCGGACTAGCGGGAGGGCACGAGAGCAGTTCTTC. Supplemented by reference TRBV5-1 and TRBJ2-1, the full variable domain reads KAGVTQTPRYLIKTRGQQVTLSCSPISGHRSVSWYQQTPGQGLQFLFEYFSETQRNKGNFPGRFSGRQFSNSRSEMNVSTLELGDSALYLCASSNRTSGRAREQFFGPGTRLTVL.

The chain couples TRBV2 to TRBJ2-2; D is uncertain. The length of the CDR3 is 13 residues. Germline CDR1 SNHLY, CDR2 FYNNEI. Trimming removed 7 bases at V and 7 bases at J, with 13 bases between. This chain's CDR3 is CASIPRVFGELFF. The CDR3, as DNA: TGTGCCAGCATACCCCGGGTATTCGGGGAGCTGTTTTTT.

By its share, this clone is medium-sized (0.01 to 0.1%). Other DNA sequences from this sample encode an identical CDR3 as well. The chain recombines TRBV19 with TRBJ2-1; 12 bases are shared with TRBD2. J gave up 2 bases and V 6 bases, and 5 bases lay outside the gene matches. The CDR3 consists of 16 residues. Germline V gene sequence: CDR1 LNHDA, CDR2 SQIVND (reference sequence). This chain's CDR3 is CASSLAGGRTYNEQFF. The CDR3 nucleotides are TGTGCCAGTAGCCTAGCGGGAGGGCGAACCTACAATGAGCAGTTCTTC.

This rearrangement joins TRBV7-9 to TRBJ1-5, with no clear D. V lost 3 bases and J lost 3, with 15 bases in between. The CDR3 has 16 amino acids. CDR1 and CDR2 (germline): SEHNR, FQNEAQ (reference sequence). The CDR3 reads CASSFGGPMNNQPQHF. The CDR3 coding sequence is TGTGCCAGCAGCTTCGGAGGGCCCATGAACAATCAGCCCCAGCATTTT.

The CDR3 here is CASSAFPSGGRDTQYF. For the CDR3, the DNA is TGTGCCAGCAGCGCCTTTCCCTCGGGAGGACGAGATACGCAGTATTTT. The V and J genes are TRBV7-2 and TRBJ2-3, with 7 nucleotides matching TRBD2. There are 16 residues in the CDR3. Germline V lookup: CDR1 SGHTA, CDR2 FQGNSA. Trimming removed 5 bases from V and 5 bases from J; junction bases left unmatched: 13.

Details on this clone: A much larger clone sits a single nucleotide away, making a read error possible. Other DNA sequences from this sample encode an identical CDR3 as well. This rearrangement joins TRBV5-4 to TRBJ2-2, with D possibly being TRBD2 (5 bases). Trimming removed 4 bases at V and 2 bases at J, with 15 bases between. Germline assignment: CDR1 SGHNT and CDR2 YYREEE (reference sequence). The CDR3 totals 16 residues. The CDR3 sequence is CASSLKGRVNTGELFF. The CDR3 DNA follows: TGTGCCAGCAGCCTGAAAGGGCGGGTTAACACCGGGGAGCTGTTTTTT.

V and J are TRBV7-9 and TRBJ2-7; D is possibly TRBD1 or TRBD2 (6 bases each). V was cut by 1 base and J by 2 bases, with 12 bases left in between. Germline V CDR1 and CDR2: SEHNR, FQNEAQ (reference sequence). This CDR3 contains 15 residues. In DNA, the CDR3 is TGTGCCAGCAGCTTAGAGGGGGGTAGGACCTACGAGCAGTACTTC. It encodes CASSLEGGRTYEQYF.

This chain uses TRBV10-3 with TRBJ2-5, with D possibly being TRBD2 (5 bases). The V gene lost 6 bases and the J gene lost 3 bases, with 14 bases spanning the gap. Germline values: CDR1 ENHRY, CDR2 SYGVKD. The CDR3 length is 14 residues. The DNA for the CDR3 is TGTGCCATCAGGCGCGCGGGCCCAGAAGAGACCCAGTACTTC. Translation: CAIRRAGPEETQYF.

V is TRBV28 and J is TRBJ2-5, with TRBD2 matching over 9 bases. In germline, CDR1 is MDHEN, CDR2 SYDVKM. This CDR3 is 13 amino acids long. V trimming: 7 bases; J trimming: 5 bases; junction bases outside the gene matches: 5. The CDR3 region is CASIPSGIETQYF. The CDR3 bases are TGTGCCAGCATACCTAGCGGGATTGAGACCCAGTACTTC.

The gene calls are TRBV19 and TRBJ2-7; D may be TRBD2 (7 bases). Germline-derived CDR1 and CDR2 are LNHDA and SQIVND (reference sequence). The V and J ends lost 3 bases and 5 bases respectively, with 11 bases between them. This CDR3 has 13 residues. The CDR3 coding sequence is TGTGCCAGTAGTATGCGGGGGCAAGACGAGCAGTACTTC. Translated: CASSMRGQDEQYF.

V and J are TRBV7-9 and TRBJ1-4; 11 positions agree with TRBD1. The germline V gene has CDR1 SEHNR and CDR2 FQNEAQ (reference sequence). This CDR3 spans 17 amino acids. The J segment lost 4 bases and the V segment lost 5 bases, leaving 9 bases of the junction unmatched. CDR3 nucleotide sequence: TGTGCCAGCAGCCACCAAGGACAGGGGGCTTATAATGAAAAACTGTTTTTT. Translated, it gives CASSHQGQGAYNEKLFF. Combining the CDR3 with reference TRBV7-9 and TRBJ1-4 gives the whole variable domain DTGVSQNPRHKITKRGQNVTFRCDPISEHNRLYWYRQTLGQGPEFLTYFQNEAQLEKSRLLSDRFSAERPKGSFSTLEIQRTEQGDSAMYLCASSHQGQGAYNEKLFFGSGTQLSVL.

The rearrangement joins TRBV4-3 to TRBJ2-7; 9 nucleotides agree with TRBD1. The CDR3 covers 13 residues. Unmatched junction bases numbered 1, after V lost 1 base and J lost 6 bases. From germline, CDR1 is LGHNA and CDR2 YSLEER. This CDR3 is CASSQVGQGEQYF. CDR3 bases: TGCGCCAGCAGCCAAGTGGGACAGGGCGAGCAGTACTTC.

The gene calls are TRBV4-3 and TRBJ1-4; 8 bases line up with TRBD1. The CDR3 length is 15 residues. V was clipped by 0 bases and J by 7 bases; unmatched bases: 4. Germline loops: CDR1 LGHNA, CDR2 YSLEER. In nucleotides, the CDR3 is TGCGCCAGCAGCCAAGAAGACAGGGGTGGTGAAAAACTGTTTTTT. It encodes CASSQEDRGGEKLFF.

The chain recombines TRBV5-1 with TRBJ1-1; the D is unclear. V was cut by 0 bases and J by 0 bases, with 3 bases left in between. CDR1 SGHRS and CDR2 YFSETQ come from the germline V gene. The CDR3 runs to 13 residues. The CDR3 region has the DNA TGCGCCAGCAGCTTGGGCTTGAACACTGAAGCTTTCTTT. Its protein is CASSLGLNTEAFF.

CDR3 bases: TGTGCCAGCAGTGATGGGGGACAGCCCCAGCATTTT. It is translated as CASSDGGQPQHF. The V and J genes are TRBV25-1 and TRBJ1-5, with D perhaps TRBD1 (5 bases). Trimming pared 3 bases from V and 7 bases from J, leaving 7 bases between. The CDR3 runs 12 residues. Per the germline V gene, CDR1 is MGHDK and CDR2 is SYGVNS.

This chain links TRBV15 with TRBJ1-1, with D perhaps matching TRBD1 (5 bases). The germline CDR1 and CDR2 sequences are LNHNV and YYDKDF (reference sequence). This CDR3 is built from 14 residues. Trimming stripped 6 bases from V and 1 base from J, with 12 bases between. For the CDR3, the DNA is TGTGCCACCAGAATGGGCCAGGGGAACACTGAAGCTTTCTTT. Its translation is CATRMGQGNTEAFF.

The chain combines TRBV4-3 with TRBJ1-4, with D maybe TRBD1 (6 bases). Germline V gene data show CDR1 as LGHNA and CDR2 as YSLEER. V gave up 5 bases and J gave up 8 bases, with 15 bases separating them. The CDR3 is 14 amino acids. In DNA form, the CDR3 reads TGCGCCAGCAGCTCGGGACAAGGGCGGGAAAAACTGTTTTTT. It codes for CASSSGQGREKLFF.